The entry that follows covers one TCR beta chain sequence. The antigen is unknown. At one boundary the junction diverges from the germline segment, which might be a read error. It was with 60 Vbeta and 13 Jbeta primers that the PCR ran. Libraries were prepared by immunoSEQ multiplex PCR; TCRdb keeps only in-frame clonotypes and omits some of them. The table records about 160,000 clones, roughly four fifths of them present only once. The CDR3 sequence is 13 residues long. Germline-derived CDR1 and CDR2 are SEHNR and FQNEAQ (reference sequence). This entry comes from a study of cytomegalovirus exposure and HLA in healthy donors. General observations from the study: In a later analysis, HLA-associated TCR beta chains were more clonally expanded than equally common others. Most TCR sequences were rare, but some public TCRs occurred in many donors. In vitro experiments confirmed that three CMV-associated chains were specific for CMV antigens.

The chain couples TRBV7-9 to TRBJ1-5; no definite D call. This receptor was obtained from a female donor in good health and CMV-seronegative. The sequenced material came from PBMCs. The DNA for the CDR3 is TGTTCCAGCAGCCCCGGCGGGTTTCAGCCCCAGCATTTT. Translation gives CSSSPGGFQPQHF. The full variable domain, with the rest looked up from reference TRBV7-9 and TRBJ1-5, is DTGVSQNPRHKITKRGQNVTFRCDPISEHNRLYWYRQTLGQGPEFLTYFQNEAQLEKSRLLSDRFSAERPKGSFSTLEIQRTEQGDSAMYLCSSSPGGFQPQHFGDGTRLSIL.